This TCR beta chain emerged from a study of blood T cell repertoires in COVID-19. Study-level information: The United States, Italy and Spain supplied acute and convalescent COVID-19 samples. In each case, the material was cDNA or gDNA derived from T cells, B-cell-depleted T cells, or PBMCs.

Trimming removed 2 bases from V and 2 bases from J, with 13 bases in between. The germline V gene has CDR1 MNHNY and CDR2 SVGAGI (reference sequence). The CDR3 spans 15 residues. In the original processing: Reference gene primer amplification gave estimated nucleated cell counts. Sequencing was performed with immunoSEQ multiplex PCR; in TCRdb, only in-frame clones are kept and a portion is missing. The V and J calls and clone size are taken from that table; D and trimming were inferred from the DNA. Seen here are roughly 250,000 clones, 84% observed once, and the top ten hold less than 4.5%. The sample consisted of peripheral blood. V is TRBV6-6 and J is TRBJ2-7, with D possibly TRBD2 on 5 matching bases. The receptor was isolated from a man in his fifties or sixties with acute or convalescent COVID-19. The CDR3 sequence is CASSYIVRGPYEQYF. DNA of the CDR3: TGTGCCAGCAGTTACATAGTACGCGGGCCCTACGAGCAGTACTTC.